This T cell receptor (beta chain) was sequenced during a study of blood T cell repertoires in COVID-19. In the study overall: There were acute and convalescent COVID-19 samples, and they came from the United States, Italy and Spain. The analysed material was cDNA or gDNA that came from T cells, B-cell-depleted T cells, or PBMCs.

Germline lookup yields CDR1 MNHNS and CDR2 SASEGT. The V end was cut by 3 bases, the J end by 0 bases, with 10 bases between. This CDR3 has 15 residues. In the authors' methods: Amplification of reference gene primers was used by the study to estimate nucleated cell counts. The table came from immunoSEQ multiplex PCR; TCRdb's copy has only in-frame clones and leaves some out. The V and J calls and the clone size are those of that table, but D and trimming were determined from the DNA. The sample records about 100,000 clones, over 80% being singletons. The rearrangement uses TRBV6-1 and TRBJ2-3; D gene unclear. The sample consisted of peripheral blood. This TCR came from a man aged 45-60 years with active or convalescent COVID-19. The CDR3 sequence is CASSDRLVSTDTQYF. DNA for the CDR3: TGTGCCAGCAGTGACAGACTGGTCAGCACAGATACGCAGTATTTT.